Listed below are T cell receptor beta chains from one sample, sequenced in a study of neurological immune-mediated disorders. TCRdb itself ran the 5' RACE reads through MiXCR, one entry per CDR3 protein. The sample has tens of thousands of distinct CDR3 sequences; approximately 13% are singletons. The sequenced sample consisted of PBMCs. All receptors derive from a woman aged 40 to 50 in good health. Each CDR3 is given with its conserved first and last residue. D genes are given only for firm matches. Clone sizes are given selectively: once, few, many, or a class where the clone is expanded.

D: TRBD2
J: TRBJ2-1
size: -
V: TRBV20-1
DNA: TGCAGTGCCGAACTAGCGGGAGGCAATGAGCAGTTCTTC
CDR3: CSAELAGGNEQFF

D: TRBD2
J: TRBJ2-5
size: -
V: TRBV20-1
DNA: TGCAGTGCCTCCCGGGGGGGCCAAGAGACCCAGTACTTC
CDR3: CSASRGGQETQYF

D: -
J: TRBJ1-2
size: many
V: TRBV13
DNA: TGTGCCAGCAGCTTAGATCAGGGTTATGAGGGCTACACCTTC
CDR3: CASSLDQGYEGYTF

D: -
J: TRBJ1-2
size: many
V: TRBV20-1
DNA: TGCAGTGCTAGGGAGCGGACCGCTAACTATGGCTACACCTTC
CDR3: CSARERTANYGYTF

D: -
J: TRBJ2-3
size: many
V: TRBV7-9
DNA: TGTGCCAGCAGCTTAGTGGGGGGCACAGATACGCAGTATTTT
CDR3: CASSLVGGTDTQYF

D: -
J: TRBJ2-3
size: many
V: TRBV12-3/TRBV12-4
DNA: TGTGCCAGCAGTTCGGGCGGGACTAGCACAGATACGCAGTATTTT
CDR3: CASSSGGTSTDTQYF

D: -
J: TRBJ1-5
size: few
V: TRBV19
DNA: TGTGCCAGTAGTATAGATGCGGATAGCAATCAGCCCCAGCATTTT
CDR3: CASSIDADSNQPQHF

D: TRBD1
J: TRBJ2-3
size: many
V: TRBV20-1
DNA: TGCAGTGCTACATTGCCGAGGGGGCGGTCAGATACGCAGTATTTT
CDR3: CSATLPRGRSDTQYF

D: -
J: TRBJ2-3
size: many
V: TRBV7-9
DNA: TGTGCCAGCAGCCAAATGACCGTTTCTAGCACAGATACGCAGTATTTT
CDR3: CASSQMTVSSTDTQYF

D: TRBD1
J: TRBJ2-2
size: -
V: TRBV12-3/TRBV12-4
DNA: TGTGCCAGCAGTTTTGGCGGAGGGTGGGGACAGGTGAACACCGGGGAGCTGTTTTTT
CDR3: CASSFGGGWGQVNTGELFF